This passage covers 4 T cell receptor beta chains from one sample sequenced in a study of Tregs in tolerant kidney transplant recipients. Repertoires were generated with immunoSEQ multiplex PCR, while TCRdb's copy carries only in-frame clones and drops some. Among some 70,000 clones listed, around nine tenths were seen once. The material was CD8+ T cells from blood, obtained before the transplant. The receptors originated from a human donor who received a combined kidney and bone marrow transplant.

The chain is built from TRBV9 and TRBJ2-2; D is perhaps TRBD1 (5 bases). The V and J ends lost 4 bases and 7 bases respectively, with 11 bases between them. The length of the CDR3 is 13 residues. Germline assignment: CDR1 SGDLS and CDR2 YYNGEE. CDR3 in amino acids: CASSPPQGGELFF. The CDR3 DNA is TGTGCCAGCAGCCCCCCCCAGGGCGGGGAGCTGTTTTTT.

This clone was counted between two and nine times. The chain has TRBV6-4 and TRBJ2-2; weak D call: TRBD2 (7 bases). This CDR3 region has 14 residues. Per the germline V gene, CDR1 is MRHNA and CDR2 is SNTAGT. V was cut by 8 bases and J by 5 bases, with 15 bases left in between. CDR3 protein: CASRGGADTGELFF. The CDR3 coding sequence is TGTGCCAGCCGAGGGGGGGCAGATACCGGGGAGCTGTTTTTT.

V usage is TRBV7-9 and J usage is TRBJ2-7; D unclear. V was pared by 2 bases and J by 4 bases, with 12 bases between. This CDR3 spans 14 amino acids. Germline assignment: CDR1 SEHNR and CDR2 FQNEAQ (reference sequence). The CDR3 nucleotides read TGTGCCAGCAGCTTAACAGTGTCTACGTACGAGCAGTACTTC. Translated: CASSLTVSTYEQYF.

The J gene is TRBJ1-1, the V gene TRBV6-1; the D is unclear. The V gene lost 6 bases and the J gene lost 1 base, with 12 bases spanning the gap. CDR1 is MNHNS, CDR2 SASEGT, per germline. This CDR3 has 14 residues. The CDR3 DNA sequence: TGTGCCAGCAGATTCCACCAGTCGAACACTGAAGCTTTCTTT. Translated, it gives CASRFHQSNTEAFF.